This TCR beta chain was identified in a study of control samples from healthy donors and cancer patients. Here immunoSEQ multiplex PCR was the method, and the copy in TCRdb shows in-frame clones only, minus some. Of roughly 180,000 clones detected, around 93% appear once; the ten largest clones hold 4.1%. V was trimmed by 5 bases and J by 3 bases, leaving 13 bases between them. The CDR3 is 15 amino acids. Germline CDR1 MNHEY, CDR2 SMNVEV (reference sequence). The TCR was taken from a woman aged 60-75 years in good health. J is TRBJ1-4 and V is TRBV27; a possible D gene is TRBD1 (5 bases). The specimen was blood. CDR3 nucleotide sequence: TGTGCCAGCAGTATGACCCGGGGCCCTAATGAAAAACTGTTTTTT. Amino acids: CASSMTRGPNEKLFF.